This T cell receptor (beta chain) stems from a study of T cell responses to AZD1222 COVID-19 vaccine. A remark on this clone: The antigen remains unidentified.

The table came from immunoSEQ multiplex PCR; TCRdb's copy has only in-frame clones and leaves some out. Of 100,000 or so clones detected, 85% to 90% appear once; the ten largest clones hold 35% to 50%. Regarding the study as a whole: Every sample of the repertoires postdated the peak T cell response. The study found Spike-specific TCR breadth and depth rose after two AZD1222 doses. Vaccine-associated CD4 TCRs ranged over spike, dominating at 160-218 and 743-854.

The V gene end was trimmed by 4 bases and the J gene end by 4 bases; junction bases not matched to a gene: 5. From germline, CDR1 is ENHRY and CDR2 SYGVKD. The CDR3 runs to 14 residues. The receptor was isolated from an adult who received the AZD1222 COVID-19 vaccine. Sequencing used peripheral blood, obtained 28 days after the second AZD1222 dose. This chain uses TRBV10-3 with TRBJ2-7; 9 nucleotides line up with TRBD1. In DNA, the CDR3 is TGTGCCATCAGTGTATCGGACAGGGGTTACGAGCAGTACTTC. This sequence encodes CAISVSDRGYEQYF.